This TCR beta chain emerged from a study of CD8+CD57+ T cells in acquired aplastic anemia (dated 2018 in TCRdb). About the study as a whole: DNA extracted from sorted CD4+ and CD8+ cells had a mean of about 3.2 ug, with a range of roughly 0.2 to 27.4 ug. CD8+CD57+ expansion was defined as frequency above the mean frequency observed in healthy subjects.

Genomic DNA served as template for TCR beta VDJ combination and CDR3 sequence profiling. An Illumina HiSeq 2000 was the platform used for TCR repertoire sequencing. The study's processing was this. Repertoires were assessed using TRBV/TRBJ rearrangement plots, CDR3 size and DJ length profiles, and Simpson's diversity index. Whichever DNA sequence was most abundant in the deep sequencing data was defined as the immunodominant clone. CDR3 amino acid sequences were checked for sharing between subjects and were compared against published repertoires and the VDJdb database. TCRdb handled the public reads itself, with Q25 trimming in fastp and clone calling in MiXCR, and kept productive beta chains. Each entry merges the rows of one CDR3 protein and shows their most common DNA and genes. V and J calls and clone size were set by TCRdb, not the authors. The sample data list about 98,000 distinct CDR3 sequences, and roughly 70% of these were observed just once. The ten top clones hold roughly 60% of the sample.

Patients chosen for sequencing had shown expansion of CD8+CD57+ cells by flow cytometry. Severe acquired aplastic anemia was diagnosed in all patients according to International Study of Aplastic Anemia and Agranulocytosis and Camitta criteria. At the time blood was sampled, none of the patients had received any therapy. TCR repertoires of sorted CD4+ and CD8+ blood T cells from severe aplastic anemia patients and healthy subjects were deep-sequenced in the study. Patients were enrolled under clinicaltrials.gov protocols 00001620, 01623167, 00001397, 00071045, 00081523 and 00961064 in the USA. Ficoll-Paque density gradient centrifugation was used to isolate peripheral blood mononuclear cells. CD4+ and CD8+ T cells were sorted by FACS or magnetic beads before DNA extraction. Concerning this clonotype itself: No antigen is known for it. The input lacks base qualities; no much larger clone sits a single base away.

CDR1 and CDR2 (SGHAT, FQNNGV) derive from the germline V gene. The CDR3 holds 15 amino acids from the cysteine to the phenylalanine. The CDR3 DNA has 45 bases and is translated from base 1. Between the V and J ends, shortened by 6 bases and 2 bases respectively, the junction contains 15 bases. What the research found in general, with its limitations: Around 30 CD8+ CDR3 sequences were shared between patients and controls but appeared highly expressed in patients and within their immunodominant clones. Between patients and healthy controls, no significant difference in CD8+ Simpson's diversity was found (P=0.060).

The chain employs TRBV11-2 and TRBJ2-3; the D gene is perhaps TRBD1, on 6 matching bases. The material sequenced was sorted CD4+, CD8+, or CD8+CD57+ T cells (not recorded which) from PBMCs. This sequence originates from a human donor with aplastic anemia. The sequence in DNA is TGTGCCAGCAGGGCGACAGGATTTAACACAGATACGCAGTATTTT. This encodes CASRATGFNTDTQYF. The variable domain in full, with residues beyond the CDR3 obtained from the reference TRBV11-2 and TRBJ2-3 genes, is EAGVAQSPRYKIIEKRQSVAFWCNPISGHATLYWYQQILGQGPKLLIQFQNNGVVDDSQLPKDRFSAERLKGVDSTLKIQPAKLEDSAVYLCASRATGFNTDTQYFGPGTRLTVL.